One sample yielded the 6 T cell receptor beta chains listed below, sequenced in a study of spatial heterogeneity in lung cancer. Described time point: blood at routine non-recurrence follow-up after resection. TCRdb redid the calling of the 5' RACE reads with MiXCR, one entry per CDR3 protein. The table shows around 100,000 distinct CDR3 sequences, with 11% occurring only once. The sample here was PBMCs, taken at follow-up. All receptors derive from a female donor with early-stage non-small cell lung cancer.

This chain joins TRBV20-1 and TRBJ1-4; D not resolved. The germline V gene has CDR1 DFQATT and CDR2 SNEGSKA (reference sequence). V dropped 0 bases and J dropped 4 bases, with 9 bases sitting between them. The CDR3 has 14 residues. CDR3 nucleotides: TGCAGTGCTAGAGATCGGGCAGTTAATGAAAAACTGTTTTTT. It is translated as CSARDRAVNEKLFF.

The chain joins TRBV30 to TRBJ2-7, with D possibly TRBD1 on 5 matching bases. CDR1 and CDR2 (germline): GTSNPN, SVGIG (reference sequence). Trimming shortened V by 2 bases and J by 5 bases, and 13 bases separated the two germline ends. This CDR3 is 13 amino acids long. CDR3 bases: TGTGCCTGGAGTTTCTCAGGGCTCGACGAGCAGTACGTC. It yields the protein CAWSFSGLDEQYV.

This clonotype was observed at least ten times. The rearrangement joins TRBV7-3 to TRBJ1-1; D not certain. The V end was cut by 5 bases, the J end by 8 bases, with 15 bases between. Germline values: CDR1 SGHTA, CDR2 FQGTGA. The CDR3 contains 13 residues. The CDR3 loop reads CASSLLAGREAFF. CDR3 sequence (DNA): TGTGCCAGCAGCCTCTTGGCGGGTAGGGAAGCTTTCTTT.

The CDR3 region is CASSVAPSGMVVELFF. CDR3 sequence (DNA): TGTGCCAGCAGCGTAGCCCCTAGCGGGATGGTCGTGGAGCTGTTTTTT. This chain links TRBV9 with TRBJ2-2; 9 nucleotides agree with TRBD2. Germline CDR1 SGDLS, CDR2 YYNGEE. The CDR3 has 16 residues. V lost 0 bases and J lost 10; bases outside the gene matches: 10.

This clonotype has ten or more counts. This sequence joins TRBV2 and TRBJ1-4; D perhaps matches TRBD1 (5 bases). Trimming took off 5 bases at V and 2 bases at J, with 6 bases between the two ends. The CDR3 has 13 residues. Germline-derived CDR1 and CDR2 are SNHLY and FYNNEI. The CDR3 sequence: CASSRDTNEKLFF. In DNA, the CDR3 is TGTGCCAGCAGTCGGGACACTAATGAAAAACTGTTTTTT. The entire variable domain, with the rest obtained from reference TRBV2 and TRBJ1-4, is as follows: EPEVTQTPSHQVTQMGQEVILRCVPISNHLYFYWYRQILGQKVEFLVSFYNNEISEKSEIFDDQFSVERPDGSNFTLKIRSTKLEDSAMYFCASSRDTNEKLFFGSGTQLSVL.

This clonotype was seen ten or more times. CDR3 residues: CASSFSFLGKRGETQYF. The CDR3 nucleotides are TGTGCCAGCAGCTTTAGCTTCCTGGGAAAAAGAGGAGAGACCCAGTACTTC. The V call is TRBV11-2, the J call TRBJ2-5; D uncertain. The CDR3 totals 17 residues. Germline V gene sequence: CDR1 SGHAT, CDR2 FQNNGV. V was clipped by 3 bases and J by 4 bases, with 21 bases between them. Looking up the rest from reference TRBV11-2 and TRBJ2-5 gives the full variable domain: EAGVAQSPRYKIIEKRQSVAFWCNPISGHATLYWYQQILGQGPKLLIQFQNNGVVDDSQLPKDRFSAERLKGVDSTLKIQPAKLEDSAVYLCASSFSFLGKRGETQYFGPGTRLLVL.